A selection of T cell receptor beta chains follows, all from one sample in a study of blood T cell repertoires in COVID-19. The data were produced by immunoSEQ multiplex PCR, yet TCRdb's version contains in-frame clones alone and is incomplete. The sample consists of 150,000 to 200,000 clones, approximately 81% of them appearing once. What was sequenced was PBMCs or T cells enriched from blood (not recorded which). All receptors derive from a man in his 60s who had recovered from COVID-19. Both conserved end residues are part of each CDR3.

TRBV3-1/TRBV3-2,TRBJ1-2,CASSPRDRVSYGYTF
TRBV10-3,TRBJ1-1,CAISESGAPGVTFF
TRBV15,TRBJ2-7,CATSREGRGYEQYF
TRBV9,TRBJ2-1,CASSVGAGASYNEQFF
TRBV7-8,TRBJ2-3,CASSLVQGGSTDTQYF
TRBV7-9,TRBJ2-3,CASSLAGGQDTQYF
TRBV7-2,TRBJ2-5,CASSEPRPSGETQYF
TRBV7-9,TRBJ2-1,CASSHWTSGFSEQFF
TRBV19,TRBJ1-4,CASNMGGGLNEKLFF
TRBV7-9,TRBJ1-1,CATGQGGSMTEAFF
TRBV19,TRBJ2-5,CASSEMGGGGRTQYF
TRBV5-1,TRBJ2-7,CASSFLTETYEQYF
TRBV9,TRBJ1-4,CASSVGTGGTNEKLFF
TRBV12-3/TRBV12-4,TRBJ1-1,CASSFSGTEAFF
TRBV4-1,TRBJ1-6,CASSLLNGQQNSPLHF
TRBV18,TRBJ1-1,CASSLTGGPSREAFF
TRBV11-2,TRBJ2-3,CASNLFGRSGGGSPDTQYF
TRBV6-5,TRBJ2-7,CASSYGGQGYEQYF
TRBV28,TRBJ1-2,CASSSNRVYGYTF
TRBV19,TRBJ1-1,CAASSPGQGEGEAFF
TRBV9,TRBJ2-5,CASSPGTLVWETQYF
TRBV3-1/TRBV3-2,TRBJ2-1,CASSQGRQGMYNEQFF
TRBV28,TRBJ1-4,CASSKSGTGGWKLFF
TRBV7-2,TRBJ1-1,CASSLGQGVSGREAFF
TRBV24-1,TRBJ2-5,CATSETPGTGNLETQYF
TRBV3-1/TRBV3-2,TRBJ2-7,CASSPRGGAMKRGESYEQYF
TRBV6-4,TRBJ2-3,CATETKYRGRPDTQYF
TRBV3-1/TRBV3-2,TRBJ1-4,CASSQVPSGGGEKLFF
TRBV18,TRBJ2-7,CASSLRGGLGISSSYEQYF
TRBV24-1,TRBJ2-2,CATSDRGALAGGRGTGELFF
TRBV9,TRBJ2-2,CASSAGQGNTGELFF
TRBV11-2,TRBJ1-1,CASSYNMNTEAFF
TRBV19,TRBJ1-5,CATRWAGNQPQHF
TRBV11-3,TRBJ2-7,CASSLNRGNEQYF
TRBV19,TRBJ2-1,CASNPGGSGAYNEQFF
TRBV28,TRBJ2-5,CASSIGGAASDQYF
TRBV27,TRBJ2-2,CASSPSGTGELFF
TRBV10-1,TRBJ1-5,CASSDPDRLNQPQHF
TRBV5-5,TRBJ1-5,CASSLQGSGQPQHF
TRBV7-9,TRBJ1-4,CASSRSGTGFNEKLFF
TRBV24-1,TRBJ1-4,CATSDPGQGVEKLFF
TRBV6-5,TRBJ2-7,CASRLEQGAGNEQYF
TRBV10-3,TRBJ1-6,CAISENEQGNSPLHF
TRBV5-6,TRBJ1-2,CASSVGVGGAGYTF
TRBV11-1,TRBJ2-7,CASSQEVARASYEQYF
TRBV28,TRBJ2-1,CASRSSYNEQFF
TRBV10-3,TRBJ2-1,CAIKFTSGGYYNEQFF
TRBV11-1,TRBJ2-1,CASSLAGGAYNEQFF
TRBV25-1,TRBJ1-1,CASSAGGWTVKQAFF
TRBV19,TRBJ2-5,CASSSASGVHETQYF
TRBV28,TRBJ2-1,CASSSGAGSYNEQFF
TRBV19,TRBJ2-1,CASNIGSRWYNEQFF
TRBV7-2,TRBJ1-1,CATRTTEAFF
TRBV18,TRBJ1-2,CASSRKGTGFNYGYTF
TRBV2,TRBJ2-1,CASSVVSTSYNEQFF
TRBV27,TRBJ2-7,CASRTGTGEQYF
TRBV27,TRBJ1-2,CASSLQGGGVYGYTF
TRBV4-1,TRBJ1-4,CASSQDSEGTNEKLFF
TRBV2,TRBJ1-2,CASNDRRGHGYTF